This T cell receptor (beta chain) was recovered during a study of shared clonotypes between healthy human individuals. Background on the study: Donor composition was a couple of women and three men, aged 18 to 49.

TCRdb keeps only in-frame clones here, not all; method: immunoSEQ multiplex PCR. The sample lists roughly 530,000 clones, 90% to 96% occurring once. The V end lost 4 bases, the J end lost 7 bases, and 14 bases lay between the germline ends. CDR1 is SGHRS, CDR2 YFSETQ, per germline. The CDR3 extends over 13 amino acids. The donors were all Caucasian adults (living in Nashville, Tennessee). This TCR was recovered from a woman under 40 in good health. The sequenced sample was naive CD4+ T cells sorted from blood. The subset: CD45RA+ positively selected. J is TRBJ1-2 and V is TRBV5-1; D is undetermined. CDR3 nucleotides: TGCGCCAGCAGCCCCACTTCTTCGGGTGGCTACACCTTC. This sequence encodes CASSPTSSGGYTF. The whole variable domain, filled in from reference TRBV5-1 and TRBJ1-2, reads KAGVTQTPRYLIKTRGQQVTLSCSPISGHRSVSWYQQTPGQGLQFLFEYFSETQRNKGNFPGRFSGRQFSNSRSEMNVSTLELGDSALYLCASSPTSSGGYTFGSGTRLTVV.